These 14 T cell receptor beta chains were sequenced from one sample in a study of cytomegalovirus exposure and HLA in healthy donors. Amplification used 60 Vbeta primers and 13 Jbeta primers. Clones were read by immunoSEQ multiplex PCR, and TCRdb kept only the in-frame ones, dropping some. The data show 200,000 to 250,000 clones, with about four fifths seen just once and roughly 10% held by the top ten. Sequenced input: PBMCs. These receptors all stem from a woman in her forties or fifties in good health and CMV-seropositive.

The chain recombines TRBV30 with TRBJ2-5; weak D call: TRBD2 (5 bases). This CDR3 region has 14 residues. V lost 0 bases and J 11 bases, leaving 19 bases between the germline ends. Germline CDR1 reads GTSNPN; CDR2 reads SVGIG (reference sequence). CDR3 sequence: CAWSVLGYGIKQYF. In DNA form, the CDR3 reads TGTGCCTGGAGTGTATTAGGTTACGGGATCAAGCAGTACTTC.

The gene calls are TRBV7-3 and TRBJ2-1; 7 bases map to TRBD2. The CDR3 has 15 amino acids. V was pared by 8 bases and J by 1 base, with 8 bases of the junction left unmatched. The V gene's germline CDR1 is SGHTA and CDR2 FQGTGA. The CDR3 reads CASGEGGGSYNEQFF. In nucleotides, the CDR3 is TGTGCCAGCGGCGAGGGCGGGGGTTCCTACAATGAGCAGTTCTTC.

The chain carries TRBV9 and TRBJ1-3, with a tentative D call TRBD1 (5 bases). Germline V gene lookup returns CDR1 SGDLS and CDR2 YYNGEE. CDR3 length: 15 amino acids. The ends were cut back, 4 bases at V and 2 bases at J, with 13 bases in the middle. The CDR3 here is CASSPRQFPGNTIYF. The DNA for the CDR3 is TGTGCCAGCAGCCCACGACAGTTTCCTGGAAACACCATATATTTT. The complete variable domain, with remaining parts taken from reference TRBV9 and TRBJ1-3, reads DSGVTQTPKHLITATGQRVTLRCSPRSGDLSVYWYQQSLDQGLQFLIQYYNGEERAKGNILERFSAQQFPDLHSELNLSSLELGDSALYFCASSPRQFPGNTIYFGEGSWLTVV.

This chain links TRBV5-4 with TRBJ2-3, with D perhaps matching TRBD2 (5 bases). The CDR3 spans 15 residues. V was pared by 1 base and J by 6 bases, with 15 bases between. Germline values: CDR1 SGHNT, CDR2 YYREEE (reference sequence). Here the CDR3 reads CASSLLPSSTDTQYF. For the CDR3, the DNA is TGTGCCAGCAGCTTGTTGCCTAGCTCTACGGATACGCAGTATTTT.

This chain uses TRBV7-6 with TRBJ1-6; 12 bases fit TRBD1. The junction had 5 bases not matched to a gene; V was cut back by 4 bases and J by 7 bases. This CDR3 contains 16 residues. Germline V lookup: CDR1 SGHVS, CDR2 FNYEAQ. The CDR3 DNA reads as TGTGCCAGCAGCTCCGGGACAGGGGGCAGGAATTCACCCCTCCACTTT. Its translation: CASSSGTGGRNSPLHF. Looking up the rest from reference TRBV7-6 and TRBJ1-6 gives the full variable domain: GAGVSQSPRYKVTKRGQDVALRCDPISGHVSLYWYRQALGQGPEFLTYFNYEAQQDKSGLPNDRFSAERPEGSISTLTIQRTEQRDSAMYRCASSSGTGGRNSPLHFGNGTRLTVT.

The chain carries TRBV11-3 and TRBJ2-2, with D hard to call. The CDR3 runs to 12 residues. Trimming took 1 base from V and 8 from J, leaving 5 bases between them. Looked up from germline, CDR1 is SGHNT and CDR2 is YENEEA. The CDR3 nucleotides read TGTGCCAGCAGCTTAGTCACAGGGGAGCTGTTTTTT. Its translation: CASSLVTGELFF.

V usage is TRBV5-1 and J usage is TRBJ2-3; 8 bases are a match to TRBD1. Germline-derived CDR1 and CDR2 are SGHRS and YFSETQ. The CDR3 loop spans 15 amino acids. V was pared by 0 bases and J by 4 bases, with 4 bases of the junction left unmatched. CDR3 region: CASSLDGQGSDTQYF. The CDR3 DNA follows: TGCGCCAGCAGCTTGGACGGACAGGGATCAGATACGCAGTATTTT.

The chain has TRBV6-5 and TRBJ2-5; tentatively, D is TRBD1 (6 bases). V was shortened by 5 bases and J by 0 bases, with 10 bases between the two germline ends. This CDR3 comprises 14 residues. Germline loops: CDR1 MNHEY, CDR2 SVGAGI. The DNA for the CDR3 is TGTGCCAGCAGTATGGACAGCAACCAAGAGACCCAGTACTTC. Its translation is CASSMDSNQETQYF.

The genes are TRBV7-9 and TRBJ2-1, with 9 positions matching TRBD2. The trim removed 5 bases at V and 7 bases at J, leaving 9 bases unmatched. CDR1 and CDR2 from the germline V gene are SEHNR and FQNEAQ (reference sequence). There are 15 residues in the CDR3. The CDR3 coding sequence is TGTGCCAGCAGCCCGCTAGCGGGGAGGCGTAATGAGCAGTTCTTC. Protein sequence: CASSPLAGRRNEQFF.

This clone was observed once. The V call is TRBV18, the J call TRBJ1-2; no definite D call. This CDR3 comprises 13 residues. Between the trimmed V and J ends, which lost 1 base and 7 bases, there was a span of 10 bases. Germline lookup yields CDR1 KGHSH and CDR2 LQKENI. CDR3 loop: CASSPLDASGYTF. The CDR3 DNA sequence: TGTGCCAGCTCACCACTAGATGCTAGTGGCTACACCTTC.

This sequence joins TRBV9 and TRBJ1-3; D gene ambiguous. Germline CDR1 is SGDLS and CDR2 is YYNGEE. CDR3 length: 13 residues. V lost 4 bases to trimming and J lost 4 bases, with 9 bases between them. This chain's CDR3 is CASSTRQGNTIYF. CDR3 DNA: TGTGCCAGCAGCACCCGCCAGGGAAACACCATATATTTT.

The chain combines TRBV7-2 with TRBJ2-5, with D possibly matching TRBD1 (6 bases). The V end was cut by 4 bases, the J end by 2 bases, with 8 bases between. CDR3 length: 13 residues. Germline V gene sequence: CDR1 SGHTA, CDR2 FQGNSA. The CDR3 region is CASSSQGQETQYF. In nucleotides, the CDR3 is TGTGCCAGCAGCTCACAGGGTCAAGAGACCCAGTACTTC.

V and J are TRBV12-5 and TRBJ1-3; 9 positions match TRBD1. With 3 bases clipped from V and 0 bases from J, the junction kept 3 bases outside the gene matches. The CDR3 is 16 amino acids. Germline-derived CDR1 and CDR2 are LGHNT and FRNRAP. The CDR3 region has the DNA TGTGCTAGTGGTTTCGGACAGGGGACCTCTGGAAACACCATATATTTT. Amino acid sequence: CASGFGQGTSGNTIYF.

This chain joins TRBV15 and TRBJ2-2; D gene ambiguous. The V end lost 0 bases, the J end lost 2 bases, and 7 bases lay between the germline ends. This CDR3 comprises 15 residues. Germline CDR1 is LNHNV and CDR2 is YYDKDF (reference sequence). The CDR3 is CATSRDYSNTGELFF. The CDR3 DNA reads as TGTGCCACCAGCAGAGATTACAGCAACACCGGGGAGCTGTTTTTT.